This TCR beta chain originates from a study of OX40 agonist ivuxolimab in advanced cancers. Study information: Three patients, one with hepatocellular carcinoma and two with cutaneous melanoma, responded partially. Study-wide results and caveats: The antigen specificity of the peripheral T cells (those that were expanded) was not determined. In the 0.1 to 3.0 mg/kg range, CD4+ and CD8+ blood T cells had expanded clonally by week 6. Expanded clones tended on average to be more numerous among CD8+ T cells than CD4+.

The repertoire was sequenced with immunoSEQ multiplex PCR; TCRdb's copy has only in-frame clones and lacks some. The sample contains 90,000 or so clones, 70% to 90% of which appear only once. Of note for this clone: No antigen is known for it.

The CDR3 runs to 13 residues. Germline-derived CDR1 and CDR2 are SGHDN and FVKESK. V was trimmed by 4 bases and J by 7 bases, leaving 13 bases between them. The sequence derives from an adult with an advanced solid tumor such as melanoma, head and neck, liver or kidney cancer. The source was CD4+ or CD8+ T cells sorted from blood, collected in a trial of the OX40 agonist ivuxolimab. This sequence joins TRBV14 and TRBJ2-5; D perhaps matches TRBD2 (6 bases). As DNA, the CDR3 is TGTGCCAGCAGCCCCTCGACTAGTCGGACCCAGTACTTC. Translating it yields CASSPSTSRTQYF.